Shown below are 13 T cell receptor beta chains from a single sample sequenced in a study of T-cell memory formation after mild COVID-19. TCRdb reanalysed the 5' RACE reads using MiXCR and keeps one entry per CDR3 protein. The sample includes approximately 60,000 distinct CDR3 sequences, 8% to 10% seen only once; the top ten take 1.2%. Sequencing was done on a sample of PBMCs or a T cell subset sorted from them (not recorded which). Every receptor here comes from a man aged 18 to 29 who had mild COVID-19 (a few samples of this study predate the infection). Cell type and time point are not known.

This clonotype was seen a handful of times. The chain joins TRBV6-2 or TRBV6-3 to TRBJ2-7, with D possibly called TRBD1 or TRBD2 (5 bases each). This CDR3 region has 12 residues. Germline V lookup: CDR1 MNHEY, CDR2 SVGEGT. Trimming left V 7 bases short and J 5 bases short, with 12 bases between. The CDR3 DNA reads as TGTGCCAGCACCTCAGGGAGCCACGAGCAGTACGTC. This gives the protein CASTSGSHEQYV.

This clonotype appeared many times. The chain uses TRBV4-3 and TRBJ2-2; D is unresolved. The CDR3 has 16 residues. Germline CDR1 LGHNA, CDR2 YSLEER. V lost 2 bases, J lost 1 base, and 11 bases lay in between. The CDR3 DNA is TGCGCCAGCAGCCAAAGTAGACCGGGGAACACCGGGGAGCTGTTTTTT. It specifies CASSQSRPGNTGELFF.

CDR3: CASSIGIGLGNEQFF. CDR3 sequence (DNA): TGTGCCAGCAGTATCGGCATCGGACTAGGGAATGAGCAGTTCTTC. V gene TRBV12-3 or TRBV12-4 combines with J gene TRBJ2-1; 7 positions agree with TRBD2. The ends lost 5 bases at V and 7 bases at J; junction bases unmatched: 11. CDR3 length: 15 residues.

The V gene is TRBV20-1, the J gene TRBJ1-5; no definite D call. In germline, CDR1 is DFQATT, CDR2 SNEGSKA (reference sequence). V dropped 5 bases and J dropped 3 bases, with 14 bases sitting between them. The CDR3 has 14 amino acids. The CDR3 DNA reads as TGCAGTGCTGGACCGCTCTGGGACAATCAGCCCCAGCATTTT. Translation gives CSAGPLWDNQPQHF.

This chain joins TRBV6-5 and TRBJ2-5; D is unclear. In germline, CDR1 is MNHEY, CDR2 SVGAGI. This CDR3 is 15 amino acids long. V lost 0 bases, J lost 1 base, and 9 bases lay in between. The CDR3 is CASSYSISFQETQYF. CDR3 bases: TGTGCCAGCAGTTACTCGATCAGCTTCCAAGAGACCCAGTACTTC.

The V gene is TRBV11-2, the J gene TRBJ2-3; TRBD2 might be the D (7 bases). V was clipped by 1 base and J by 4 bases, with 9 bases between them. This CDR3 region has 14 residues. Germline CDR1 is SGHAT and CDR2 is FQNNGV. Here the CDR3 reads CASSLGGGPDTQYF. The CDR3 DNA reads TGTGCCAGCAGCTTAGGGGGGGGCCCAGATACGCAGTATTTT.

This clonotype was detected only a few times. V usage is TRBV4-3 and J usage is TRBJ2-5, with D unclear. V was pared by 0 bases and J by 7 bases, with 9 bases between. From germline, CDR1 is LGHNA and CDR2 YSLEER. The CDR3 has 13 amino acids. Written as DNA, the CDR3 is TGCGCCAGCAGCCAAGATAAGGTTGGGACCCAGTACTTC. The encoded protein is CASSQDKVGTQYF.

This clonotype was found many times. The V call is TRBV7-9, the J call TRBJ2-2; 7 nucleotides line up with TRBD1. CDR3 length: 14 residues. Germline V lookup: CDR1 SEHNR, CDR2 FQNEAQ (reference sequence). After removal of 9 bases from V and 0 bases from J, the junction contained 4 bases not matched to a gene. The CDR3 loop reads CARTGRSNTGELFF. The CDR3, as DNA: TGTGCCAGGACAGGGCGTTCGAACACCGGGGAGCTGTTTTTT.

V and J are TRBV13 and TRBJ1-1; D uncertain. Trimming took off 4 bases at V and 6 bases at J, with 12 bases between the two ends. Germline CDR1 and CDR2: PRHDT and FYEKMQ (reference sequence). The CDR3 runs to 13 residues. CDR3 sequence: CASSSWGFAEAFF. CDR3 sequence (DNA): TGTGCCAGCAGCTCCTGGGGTTTCGCTGAAGCTTTCTTT. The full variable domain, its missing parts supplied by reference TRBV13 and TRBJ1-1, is AAGVIQSPRHLIKEKRETATLKCYPIPRHDTVYWYQQGPGQDPQFLISFYEKMQSDKGSIPDRFSAQQFSDYHSELNMSSLELGDSALYFCASSSWGFAEAFFGQGTRLTVV.

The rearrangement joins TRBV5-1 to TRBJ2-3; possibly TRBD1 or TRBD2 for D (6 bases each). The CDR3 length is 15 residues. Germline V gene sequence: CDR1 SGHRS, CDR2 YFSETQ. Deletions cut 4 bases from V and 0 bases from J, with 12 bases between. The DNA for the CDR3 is TGCGCCAGCAGCCCGTGGGGGGCCAGCACAGATACGCAGTATTTT. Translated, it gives CASSPWGASTDTQYF.

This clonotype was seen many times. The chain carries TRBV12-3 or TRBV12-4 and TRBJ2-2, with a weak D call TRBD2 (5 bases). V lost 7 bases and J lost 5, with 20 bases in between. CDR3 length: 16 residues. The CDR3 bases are TGTGCCAGCAAAAAGGGAGTATCGCGGCGGACCGGGGAGCTGTTTTTT. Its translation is CASKKGVSRRTGELFF.

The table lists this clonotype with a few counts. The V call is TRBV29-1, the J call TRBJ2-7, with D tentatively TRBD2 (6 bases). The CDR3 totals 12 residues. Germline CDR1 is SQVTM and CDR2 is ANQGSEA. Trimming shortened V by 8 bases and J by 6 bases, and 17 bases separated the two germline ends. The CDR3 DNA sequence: TGCAGCACCCAAACCGGCGGGACCGAGCAGTACTTC. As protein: CSTQTGGTEQYF.

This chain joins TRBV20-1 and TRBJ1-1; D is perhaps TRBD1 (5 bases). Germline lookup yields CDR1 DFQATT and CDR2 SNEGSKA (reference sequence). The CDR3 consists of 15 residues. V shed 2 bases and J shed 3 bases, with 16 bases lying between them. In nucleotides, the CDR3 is TGCAGTGCTAGAATAGTATGGGGCCAGTACACTGAAGCTTTCTTT. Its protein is CSARIVWGQYTEAFF.